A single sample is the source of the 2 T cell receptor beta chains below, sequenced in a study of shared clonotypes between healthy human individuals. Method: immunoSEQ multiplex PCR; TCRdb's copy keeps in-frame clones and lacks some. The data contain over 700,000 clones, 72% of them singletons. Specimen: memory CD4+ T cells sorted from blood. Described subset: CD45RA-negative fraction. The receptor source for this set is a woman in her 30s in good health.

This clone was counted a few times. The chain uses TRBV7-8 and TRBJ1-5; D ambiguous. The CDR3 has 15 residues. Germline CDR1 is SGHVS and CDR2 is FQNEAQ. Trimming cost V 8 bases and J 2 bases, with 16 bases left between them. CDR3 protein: CASFPGDRGNQPQHF. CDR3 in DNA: TGTGCCAGCTTCCCGGGTGATAGGGGCAATCAGCCCCAGCATTTT.

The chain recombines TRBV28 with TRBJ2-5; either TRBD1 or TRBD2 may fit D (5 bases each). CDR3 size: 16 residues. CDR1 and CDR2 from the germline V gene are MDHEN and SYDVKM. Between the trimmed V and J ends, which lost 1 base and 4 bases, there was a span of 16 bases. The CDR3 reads CASSLLGRAGRETQYF. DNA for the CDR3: TGTGCCAGCAGTTTATTGGGGCGGGCAGGGAGAGAGACCCAGTACTTC.